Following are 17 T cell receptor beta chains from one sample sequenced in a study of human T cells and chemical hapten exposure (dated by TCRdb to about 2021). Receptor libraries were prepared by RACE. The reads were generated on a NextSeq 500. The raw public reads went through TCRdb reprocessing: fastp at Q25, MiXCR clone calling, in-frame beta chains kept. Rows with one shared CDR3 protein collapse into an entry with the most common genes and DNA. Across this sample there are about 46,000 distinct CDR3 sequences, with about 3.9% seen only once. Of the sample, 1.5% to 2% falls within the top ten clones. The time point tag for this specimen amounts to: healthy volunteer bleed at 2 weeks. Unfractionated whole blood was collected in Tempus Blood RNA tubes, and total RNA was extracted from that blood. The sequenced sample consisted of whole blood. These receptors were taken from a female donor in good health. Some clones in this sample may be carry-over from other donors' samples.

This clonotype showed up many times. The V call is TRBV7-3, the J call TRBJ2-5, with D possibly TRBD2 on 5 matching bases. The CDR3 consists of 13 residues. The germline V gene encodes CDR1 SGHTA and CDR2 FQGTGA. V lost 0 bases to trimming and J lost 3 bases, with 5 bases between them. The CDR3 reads CASSLTREETQYF. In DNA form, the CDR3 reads TGTGCCAGCAGCTTAACGCGGGAAGAGACCCAGTACTTC. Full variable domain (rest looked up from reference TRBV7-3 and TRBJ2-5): GAGVSQTPSNKVTEKGKYVELRCDPISGHTALYWYRQSLGQGPEFLIYFQGTGAADDSGLPNDRFFAVRPEGSVSTLKIQRTERGDSAVYLCASSLTREETQYFGPGTRLLVL.

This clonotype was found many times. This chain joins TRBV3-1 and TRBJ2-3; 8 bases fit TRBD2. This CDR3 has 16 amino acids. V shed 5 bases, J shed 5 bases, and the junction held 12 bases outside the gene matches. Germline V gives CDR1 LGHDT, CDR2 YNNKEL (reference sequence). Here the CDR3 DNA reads TGTGCCAGCAGCACCTTCCCGGGGGGGGATGGAGATACGCAGTATTTT. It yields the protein CASSTFPGGDGDTQYF.

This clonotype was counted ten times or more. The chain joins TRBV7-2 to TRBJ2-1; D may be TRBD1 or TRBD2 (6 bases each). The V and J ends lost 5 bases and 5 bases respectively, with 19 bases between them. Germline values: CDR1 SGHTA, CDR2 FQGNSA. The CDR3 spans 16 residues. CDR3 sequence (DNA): TGTGCCAGCAGCGCACAGGGTCAGACGGGAGACAATGAGCAGTTCTTC. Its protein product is CASSAQGQTGDNEQFF.

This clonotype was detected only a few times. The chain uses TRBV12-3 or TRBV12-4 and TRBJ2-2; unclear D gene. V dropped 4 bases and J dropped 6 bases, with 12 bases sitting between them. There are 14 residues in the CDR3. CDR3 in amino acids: CASSSGNKAGELFF. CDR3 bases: TGTGCCAGCAGTTCTGGAAATAAGGCCGGGGAGCTGTTTTTT.

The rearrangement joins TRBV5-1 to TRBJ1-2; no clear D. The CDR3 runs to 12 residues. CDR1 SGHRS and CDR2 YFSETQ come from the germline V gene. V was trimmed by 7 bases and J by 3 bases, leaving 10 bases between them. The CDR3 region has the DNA TGCGCCAGCGCCGCAGGAGACTATGGCTACACCTTC. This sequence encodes CASAAGDYGYTF.

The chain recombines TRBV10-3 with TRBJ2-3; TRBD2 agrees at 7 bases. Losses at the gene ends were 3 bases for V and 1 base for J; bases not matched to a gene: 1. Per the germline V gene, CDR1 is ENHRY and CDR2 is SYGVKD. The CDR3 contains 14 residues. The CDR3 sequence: CAISDRGGTDTQYF. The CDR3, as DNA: TGTGCCATCAGTGATCGGGGGGGCACAGATACGCAGTATTTT.

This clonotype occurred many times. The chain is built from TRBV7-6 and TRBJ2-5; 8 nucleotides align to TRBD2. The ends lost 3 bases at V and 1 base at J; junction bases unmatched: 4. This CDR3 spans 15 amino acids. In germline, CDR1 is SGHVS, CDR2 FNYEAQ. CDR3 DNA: TGTGCCAGCAGCTTCGGGGGGGACGGCCAAGAGACCCAGTACTTC. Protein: CASSFGGDGQETQYF.

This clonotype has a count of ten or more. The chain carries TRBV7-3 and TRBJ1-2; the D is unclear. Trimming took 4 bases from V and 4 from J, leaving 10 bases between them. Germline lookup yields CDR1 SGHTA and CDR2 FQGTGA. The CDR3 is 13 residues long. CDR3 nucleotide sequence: TGTGCCAGCAGCTCCCCAGGAACCTATGGCTACACCTTC. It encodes CASSSPGTYGYTF. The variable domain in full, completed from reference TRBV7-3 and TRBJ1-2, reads GAGVSQTPSNKVTEKGKYVELRCDPISGHTALYWYRQSLGQGPEFLIYFQGTGAADDSGLPNDRFFAVRPEGSVSTLKIQRTERGDSAVYLCASSSPGTYGYTFGSGTRLTVV.

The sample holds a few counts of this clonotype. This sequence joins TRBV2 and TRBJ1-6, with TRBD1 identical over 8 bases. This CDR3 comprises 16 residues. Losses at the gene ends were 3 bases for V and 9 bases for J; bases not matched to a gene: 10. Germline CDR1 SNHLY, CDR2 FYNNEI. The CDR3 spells CASSEGARQGSSPLHF. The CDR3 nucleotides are TGTGCCAGCAGTGAGGGGGCCCGACAGGGGAGTTCACCCCTCCACTTT.

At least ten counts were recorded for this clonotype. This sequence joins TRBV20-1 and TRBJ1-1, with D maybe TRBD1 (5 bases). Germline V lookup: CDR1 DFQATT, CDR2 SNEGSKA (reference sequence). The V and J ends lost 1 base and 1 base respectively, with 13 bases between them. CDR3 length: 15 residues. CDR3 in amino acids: CSARGDLRQNTEAFF. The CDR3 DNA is TGCAGTGCTAGAGGGGACCTCAGACAGAACACTGAAGCTTTCTTT.

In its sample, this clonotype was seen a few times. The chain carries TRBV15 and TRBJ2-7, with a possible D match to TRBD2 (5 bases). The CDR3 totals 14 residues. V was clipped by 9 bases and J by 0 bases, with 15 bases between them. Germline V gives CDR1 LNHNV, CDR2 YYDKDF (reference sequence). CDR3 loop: CATKREDYSYEQYF. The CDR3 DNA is TGTGCCACAAAACGAGAAGACTACTCCTACGAGCAGTACTTC.

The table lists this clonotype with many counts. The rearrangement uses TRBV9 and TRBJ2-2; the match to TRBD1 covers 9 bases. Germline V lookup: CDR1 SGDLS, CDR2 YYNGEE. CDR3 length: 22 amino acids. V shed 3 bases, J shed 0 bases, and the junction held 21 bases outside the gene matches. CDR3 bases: TGTGCCAGCAGCGCGGCTACCTTTTCTGGACAGGGGTCCGGCTCGAACACCGGGGAGCTGTTTTTT. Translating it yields CASSAATFSGQGSGSNTGELFF.

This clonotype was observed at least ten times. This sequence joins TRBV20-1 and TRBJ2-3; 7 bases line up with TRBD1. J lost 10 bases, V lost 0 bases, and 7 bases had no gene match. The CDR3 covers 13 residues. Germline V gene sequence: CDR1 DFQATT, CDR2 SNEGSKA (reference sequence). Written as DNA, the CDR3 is TGCAGTGCTAGAGACTACATTCAGGGGGCGCAGTATTTT. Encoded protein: CSARDYIQGAQYF.

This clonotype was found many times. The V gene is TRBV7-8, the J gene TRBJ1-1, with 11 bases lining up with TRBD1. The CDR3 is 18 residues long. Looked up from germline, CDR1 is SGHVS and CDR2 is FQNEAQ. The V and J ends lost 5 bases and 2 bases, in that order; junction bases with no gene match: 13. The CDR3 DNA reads TGTGCCAGCAGCCTCTTGGACAGGGGGCGGAAAGTAAACACTGAAGCTTTCTTT. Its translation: CASSLLDRGRKVNTEAFF.

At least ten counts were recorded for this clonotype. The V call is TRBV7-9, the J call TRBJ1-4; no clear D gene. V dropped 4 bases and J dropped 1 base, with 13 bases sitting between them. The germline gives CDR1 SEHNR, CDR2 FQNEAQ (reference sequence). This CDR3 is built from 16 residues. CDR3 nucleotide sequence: TGTGCCAGCAGCTCCCAGGACCTAGGAACTAATGAAAAACTGTTTTTT. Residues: CASSSQDLGTNEKLFF.

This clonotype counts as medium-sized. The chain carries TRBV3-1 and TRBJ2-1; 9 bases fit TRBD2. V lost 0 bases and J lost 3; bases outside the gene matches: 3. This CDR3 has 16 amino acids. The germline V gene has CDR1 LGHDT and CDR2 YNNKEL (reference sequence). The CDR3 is CASSQEGGGVYNEQFF. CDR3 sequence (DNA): TGTGCCAGCAGCCAAGAGGGCGGGGGGGTCTACAATGAGCAGTTCTTC.

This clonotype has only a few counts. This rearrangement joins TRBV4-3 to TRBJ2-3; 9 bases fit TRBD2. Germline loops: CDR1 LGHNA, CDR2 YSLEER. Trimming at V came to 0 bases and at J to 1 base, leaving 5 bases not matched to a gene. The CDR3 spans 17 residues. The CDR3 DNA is TGCGCCAGCAGCCAAGATCTGGCTAGCGGGGGCACAGATACGCAGTATTTT. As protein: CASSQDLASGGTDTQYF.